This TCR beta chain was found in a study of T cell repertoires in cytomegalovirus infection (dated by TCRdb to about 2019). Looking at the study overall: Donor HLA type was relevant to the analysis, because carriage of CMV infection together with the matching HLA type was indicated by public TCR beta signatures. Beyond this particular receptor, the publication reports: In the ex vivo response, HLA-C-restricted CMV-specific TCR beta clonotypes were dominant, and in two of eight donors the single most frequent clonotype came from this HLA-C-restricted group. In both this cohort and an independent 352-donor cohort, the cumulative frequency of public TCR beta family members distinguished carriers of CMV infection plus the relevant HLA type.

Sequencing instrument: Illumina HiSeq 1500. The raw public data were reprocessed by TCRdb itself: fastp quality trimming at Q25, MiXCR clonotype calling, in-frame beta chains only. Each entry merges the rows of one CDR3 protein and shows their most common DNA and genes. For this sample the table gives roughly 600,000 distinct CDR3 sequences, of which 20% to 25% were detected only once. The top ten clonotypes cover around 8% of the sample. Taken from cysteine to phenylalanine, the CDR3 has 16 residues. The retained sequence is limited to the CDR3, 48 bases, with the frame set at the first base. Reading the germline V gene (reference sequence) gives CDR1 DFQATT and CDR2 SNEGSKA. V loses 3 bases at its end and J loses 4 bases; junction bases beyond the gene matches: 6. As regards this clonotype: It lacks a known antigen. The sample holds no much larger clone one base away, and base qualities are not on file.

Sample: CD8+ T cells from PBMCs. The source is a human donor in good health (CMV status not recorded). Some clones in this sample may be carry-over from other donors' samples. This chain joins TRBV20-1 to TRBJ2-2; TRBD1 aligns with 12 central bases. The nucleotide sequence reads TGCAGTGCTAGGGGTGGGGACAGGGGGCTCACCGGGGAGCTGTTTTTT. Translated, this gives CSARGGDRGLTGELFF.